Each of the 10 T cell receptor beta chains below was sequenced from the same sample in a study of CD8 T cells in Susac syndrome. The RNA input was about 0.5 to 1 ug, and it was reverse transcribed with random hexamers. Using its own MiXCR run on the immunoSEQ multiplex PCR reads, TCRdb lists one record per CDR3 protein. The profile shows tens of thousands of distinct CDR3 sequences, about 96% of them singletons. The sequenced material came from CD8+ T cells from PBMCs. These receptors were taken from a human donor with Susac syndrome.

This clonotype showed up just once. The V call is TRBV4-3, the J call TRBJ2-2; tentative D call: TRBD2 (5 bases). Germline V lookup: CDR1 LGHNA, CDR2 YSLEER. The CDR3 has 15 residues. The V gene lost 5 bases and the J gene lost 5 bases, with 15 bases spanning the gap. The DNA of the CDR3 is TGCGCCAGCAGCTGGCGATCAGCGGTGACCGGGGAGCTGTTTTTT. This sequence encodes CASSWRSAVTGELFF.

The rearrangement links TRBV30 to TRBJ2-3; D not resolved. The germline V gene encodes CDR1 GTSNPN and CDR2 SVGIG (reference sequence). The V end lost 1 base, the J end lost 1 base, and 12 bases lay between the germline ends. The CDR3 spans 15 residues. CDR3 coding DNA: TGTGCCTGGAGTGGTCTCATAGGTCGCACAGATACGCAGTATTTT. Amino acids: CAWSGLIGRTDTQYF.

This chain uses TRBV4-3 with TRBJ1-2, with unresolved D. The germline V and J ends were trimmed by 1 base and 0 bases, with 12 bases remaining between them. CDR1 LGHNA and CDR2 YSLEER come from the germline V gene. The CDR3 is 16 amino acids. In DNA form, the CDR3 reads TGCGCCAGCAGCCAAGGTAGAACAGCAACTAACTATGGCTACACCTTC. Its protein is CASSQGRTATNYGYTF.

V usage is TRBV6-6 and J usage is TRBJ1-2, with 8 bases aligning to TRBD1. V lost 5 bases and J lost 0; bases outside the gene matches: 5. This CDR3 contains 15 residues. Germline values: CDR1 MNHNY, CDR2 SVGAGI (reference sequence). This CDR3 is CASSGQGSTNYGYTF. Written as DNA, the CDR3 is TGTGCCAGCAGTGGACAGGGATCCACTAACTATGGCTACACCTTC.

The chain's CDR3 is CASSPGQGNYGYTF. The DNA of the CDR3 is TGCGCCAGCAGCCCGGGACAGGGGAACTATGGCTACACCTTC. This sequence joins TRBV5-1 and TRBJ1-2; 10 bases are shared with TRBD1. Germline V gene lookup returns CDR1 SGHRS and CDR2 YFSETQ. The CDR3 has 14 residues. V lost 4 bases to trimming and J lost 2 bases; unmatched junction nucleotides: 2.

The rearrangement uses TRBV5-1 and TRBJ2-5; D may be TRBD2 (5 bases). Per the germline V gene, CDR1 is SGHRS and CDR2 is YFSETQ. This CDR3 has 13 residues. V dropped 0 bases and J dropped 6 bases, with 9 bases sitting between them. The CDR3 protein is CASSLAIAKTQYF. CDR3 DNA: TGCGCCAGCAGCTTGGCGATAGCGAAGACCCAGTACTTC.

The rearrangement joins TRBV18 to TRBJ2-7, with TRBD1 identical over 8 bases. The germline gives CDR1 KGHSH, CDR2 LQKENI. J lost 6 bases, V lost 3 bases, and 10 bases had no gene match. The CDR3 runs to 15 residues. CDR3 DNA sequence: TGTGCCAGCTCACCTACCGCGGACAGGGCGGCCGAGCAGTACTTC. It encodes CASSPTADRAAEQYF.

The chain employs TRBV6-5 and TRBJ2-7; 10 bases match TRBD1. The CDR3 consists of 17 residues. Trimming took 2 bases from V and 7 from J; bases not matched to a gene: 14. Germline V lookup: CDR1 MNHEY, CDR2 SVGAGI. CDR3 residues: CASSYGIMGTGVSEQYF. CDR3 DNA sequence: TGTGCCAGCAGTTACGGCATAATGGGGACAGGGGTTAGTGAGCAGTACTTC.

This chain joins TRBV3-1 and TRBJ2-5; D not resolved. Per germline, CDR1 LGHDT and CDR2 YNNKEL (reference sequence). The CDR3 contains 14 residues. V lost 2 bases to trimming and J lost 1 base, with 8 bases between them. CDR3 sequence reads: CASSQPVTQETQYF. CDR3 coding DNA: TGTGCCAGCAGCCAACCGGTGACCCAAGAGACCCAGTACTTC.

The chain uses TRBV6-2 or TRBV6-3 and TRBJ1-1; no firm D call. V was trimmed by 6 bases and J by 4 bases, leaving 21 bases between them. Germline V gives CDR1 MNHEY, CDR2 SVGEGT. The CDR3 has 16 amino acids. CDR3 sequence (DNA): TGTGCCAGCAGACCCCCCGTTCAGCAAGAGGGCACTGAAGCTTTCTTT. Amino acid sequence: CASRPPVQQEGTEAFF.